The clone carrying this T cell receptor (beta chain) was seen repeatedly, ten times or more. Its antigen is unknown. The sample belongs to a study of T cells in Graves' hyperthyroidism and ophthalmopathy. Regarding the study as a whole: Progression to ophthalmopathy was predicted a median of roughly 6.5 months early.

J lost 2 bases, V lost 6 bases, and 4 bases had no gene match. The length of the CDR3 is 14 residues. The investigators amplified TCR beta CDR3 regions from RNA transcripts. The TCR CDR3 was amplified in a first-round RT-PCR using the HTBI primer set. TCRdb reprocessed the multiplex PCR reads with MiXCR, giving one entry per CDR3 protein. The sample lists roughly 38,000 distinct CDR3 sequences; around 50% were seen once. This clonotype was obtained from a woman between 50 and 59 years old with Graves' hyperthyroidism that later progressed to Graves' ophthalmopathy. V usage is TRBV12-3 or TRBV12-4 and J usage is TRBJ2-7; 10 bases align to TRBD2. Sequencing was performed on blood. The CDR3 sequence: CASRTSGPPYEQYF. The DNA for the CDR3 is TGTGCCAGCAGGACTAGCGGGCCCCCCTACGAGCAGTACTTC.